This T cell receptor beta chain came from a study of beta chain features in type 1 diabetes (dated by TCRdb to between 2018 and 2020). About the investigation overall: Mean age, gender distribution, total cell number and subset yield were not different between patients and healthy donors. A total of roughly 100,000,000 sorted cells were examined across all samples, and the number of cells per subset was strongly correlated with RNA yield. Whereas all 30 or so donors provided naive and central memory subsets, regulatory and stem cell-like memory subsets were isolated from just 8 patients and roughly eight healthy donors. The study compared the TCRB repertoires of sorted circulating CD4+ T cell subsets in recently diagnosed type 1 diabetes patients with those in matched healthy donors.

Each donor gave one peripheral blood draw, about 100 mL on average, collected into heparinised tubes. A BD FACSAria II and a panel including CD45RO, CCR7, CD25, CD127, CD95 and CD27 were used to sort naive, central memory, regulatory and stem cell-like memory CD4+ T cells. Purity was above 98% for every sorted population. Right away, PBMCs were isolated by Lymphoprep density gradient centrifugation and were stained directly, with no culture step. So that batch effects would be minimized, each experiment stained and sorted samples in pairs, pairing one healthy donor with one patient. Taken from the germline V gene, the CDR1 and CDR2 loops are MDHEN and SYDVKM. Between the V and J ends, shortened by 4 bases and 5 bases respectively, the junction contains 7 bases. From its cysteine to its phenylalanine, the CDR3 spans 12 amino acids. Only the CDR3 region is kept as DNA, spanning 36 bases read in frame from base 1.

Here is what the overall study found, with its caveats: Only small numbers of individuals were included in the HLA sub-analyses, which left unresolved whether HLA type had any influence on TCRB rearrangement. Shorter templates might be favored by PCR, yet because patient and control samples were amplified and corrected together, any such skew would affect both groups equally. Naive, central memory and regulatory TCRB repertoires appeared more similar among patients than among healthy donors. A moderate but significant shortening of TCRB CDR3 length was observed in type 1 diabetes patients in all four CD4+ subsets. Because cDNA rather than genomic DNA was sequenced, highly expressing activated cells could have been over-represented, although no difference in activation and CD3 levels was found between groups. Fewer insertions and more nucleotide deletions at VDJ recombination sites were observed in patients with type 1 diabetes, implying thymic rearrangement abnormalities.

The High Capacity cDNA Reverse Transcription Kit was used to reverse transcribe all of the isolated RNA, meaning that expressed TCRB transcripts were what got sequenced. Deep immunoSEQ sequencing was performed on naive, central memory and regulatory T cell samples, with an average of roughly 3.6 million total reads per sample. Sorted cells were lysed in RLT buffer, and RNA was extracted using DNase-treated RNeasy Micro or Mini kits according to cell number. Each cell subset was processed separately to prevent cross-contamination, with patient and healthy donor samples processed together. TCRB sequences were amplified from cDNA with the immunoSEQ multiplex PCR, producing 87-bp fragments spanning the CDR3 region. Amplicons were sequenced on the Illumina HiSeq platform. Per the original workflow: PCR bias was corrected computationally using synthetic template baselines, and reads within Hamming distance 2 were collapsed, with unmergeable singletons discarded. Reads were aligned against IMGT to assign V, D and J genes, CDR3 length and insertions or deletions at six rearrangement sites. Within each subset, clonotype counts were normalized to sorted cell number, and only after that were true diversity and Gini coefficients computed with the tcR R package. The overlap coefficient, calculated on TCRB nucleotide sequences, was used to quantify repertoire sharing. Out-of-frame TCRB sequences from naive cells were analyzed to stand in for the pre-selection repertoire. Here the immuneACCESS table is served through TCRdb, limited to in-frame sequences with V and J called. Missing clones are a known gap in these copies; in checked studies unresolved V genes cover under half, and the rest lacks a known reason. The D gene and trimming were derived from the DNA, and the V and J assignments and clone size from that table. Within this sample are 810,000 or so clones, with 15% to 20% of them counted one time only. The ten largest make up around 0.02% of the sample.

The table lists this clone with a few counts. Its antigen target is currently unknown. One base away there is no much larger clone; base qualities are not given. The chain uses TRBV28 and TRBJ2-3; the D gene cannot be named for sure. The clonotype originates from a young woman in good health. The sequencing sample was made of naive CD4+ T cells from blood. What the cell subset or site label conveys for this sample: true naive CD4+ T cells. The bases are TGTGCCAGCAGTTCCACCATAGATACGCAGTATTTT. Its protein reads: CASSSTIDTQYF.